This T cell receptor (beta chain) is from a study of graft-versus-host responses after intestinal transplantation (dated by TCRdb to about 2021). About the full investigation: Recipients received multivisceral, liver-intestinal, or isolated intestinal transplants. Anti-thymocyte globulin induction was given to all recipients, followed by maintenance tacrolimus and steroids for 2 to 3 years. Rather than going through the commercial service, samples from a few later patients were sequenced in-house on an Illumina MiSeq and processed with MiXCR. Graft-versus-host and host-versus-graft alloreactive T cell clones were tracked in the graft, circulation and bone marrow after intestinal transplantation using bulk TCR-beta CDR3 sequencing. Alloreactive clones were identified by sequencing pre-transplant mixed lymphocyte reaction products and comparing these products with unstimulated pre-transplant donor and recipient T cells. A peak of at least 4% donor T cells among recipient peripheral blood mononuclear cells was the definition used for donor T cell macrochimerism. Of the roughly 23 intestinal transplant recipients enrolled in the cohort, one of whom was a retransplant, 3 patients without pretransplant specimens were excluded. Overall study results and their limits: The conclusions were limited by the relatively low number and heterogeneity of the intestinal transplant patients. High GvH to HvG T cell clonal ratios were observed in the allografts of patients with donor T cell macrochimerism. GvH clones were detected in recipient bone marrow, and some appeared earlier in ileal mucosa or blood, consistent with an intestinal mucosal origin. Peak levels of circulating GvH clones were associated with declines in HvG clones early after transplant.

The sample's time point label, in plain terms: cells obtained before transplantation from donor or recipient. CD3+CD4+ and CD3+CD8+ populations were FACS-sorted from unstimulated pre-transplant donor and recipient cells taken from spleen or lymph nodes. The library came from the immunoSEQ multiplex PCR assay. For most patients, genomic DNA was isolated with the Qiagen DNeasy Blood and Tissue Kit and sent frozen to Adaptive Biotechnologies for TCR sequencing. For most patients, high-throughput TCR-beta CDR3 sequencing of genomic DNA was performed by Adaptive Biotechnologies. For the original study's pipeline: TCR sequencing data for 18 patients were retrieved from Adaptive's ImmunoSEQ software; three other patients were processed with MiXCR and VDJtools. To correct CD4 versus CD8 sorting errors, sequences present in both subsets at a frequency ratio below 5:1 were removed. Because the origin of CDR3 nucleotide sequences shared between donor and recipient could not be assigned, those sequences were removed. To count as alloreactive, a clone needed at least 2-fold expansion over unstimulated cells and a minimum CFSE-low frequency of 0.002% (template counts) or 0.001% (read counts). Mappable clones were those detected in sequenced pre-transplant spleen, lymph node, or MLR CFSE-low populations of the donor or recipient. The cumulative frequency of alloreactive clones was calculated as a percentage of all sequences, weighted by copy number. The table was pulled from immuneACCESS by TCRdb, which kept in-frame rearrangements only. Such tables lose some clones; where checked, under half of the loss comes from unresolved V genes, and the rest has no known cause. V and J calls and clone size are copied from that table; D and trimming were computed from the DNA. This sample lists 85,000 to 100,000 clones; about 90% were detected once. Around 0.17% of the sample lies in the top ten.

Worth noting for this clone: Its antigen remains unidentified. Per-base qualities were not stored, and no clone one base away is much larger.

The sequence came from a human donor who received an intestinal transplant. The source material was unstimulated CD4+ T cells sorted from spleen or lymph node cells, sampled before intestinal transplant.

The CDR3 in this case is CASSEGDRDNQPQHF. In nucleotides, the sequence is TGTGCCAGCAGTGAAGGGGACAGGGACAATCAGCCCCAGCATTTT. This sequence uses TRBV2 and TRBJ1-5; 9 bases in the middle match TRBD1. Sequences SNHLY (CDR1) and FYNNEI (CDR2) are obtained from the germline V gene. The CDR3 runs 15 amino acids, cysteine and phenylalanine included. Only CDR3 DNA is held: 45 bases, read in frame from base 1. Clipping removes 1 base from V and 3 bases from J, with 1 as the unmatched junction base count.